The clone carrying this T cell receptor (beta chain) was detected a few times. As yet, its antigen is unknown. These data come from a study of post-analysis software for immune sequencing data. Study-wide points: There was significantly lower normalized Chao1 diversity in multiple sclerosis patients than in controls. Under F measure analysis, samples from one preparation batch co-clustered strongly. Patients used a handful of TRBV segments, including TRBV5-6, TRBV5-1 and TRBV20-1, more often than controls.

The CDR3 is 14 amino acids. The germline V gene has CDR1 LGHNA and CDR2 YNFKEQ. Trimming took 0 bases from V and 8 from J, leaving 13 bases between them. Unique-molecular-identifier-tagged TCR beta cDNA libraries were used. Input populations of roughly 0.95 to 10 million T cells gave rise to around 500,000 cDNA molecules. TCRdb independently ran MiXCR on the PCR reads; one entry per CDR3 protein. The sample has 430,000 or so distinct CDR3 sequences, approximately 39% seen once. The source is a girl between 2 and 10 years old with multiple sclerosis. J is TRBJ1-2 and V is TRBV4-2, with D unclear. Sequencing was carried out using blood. CDR3 DNA: TGTGCCAGCAGCCAAGATCCGGGAGGAGTCGGCTACACCTTC. Protein product: CASSQDPGGVGYTF.